Each of the 9 T cell receptor beta chains below was sequenced from the same sample in a study of identical twins. From the 5' RACE reads, TCRdb called clonotypes with MiXCR, one entry per CDR3 protein. The profile shows 1.5 million to 2 million distinct CDR3 sequences, under 35% of them singletons. Sequencing was carried out using cord blood. The receptors here all came from a newborn girl in good health.

This clonotype has only a few counts. V and J are TRBV11-1 and TRBJ1-1, with D possibly being TRBD1 (6 bases). Germline V CDR1 and CDR2: SGHAT, FQDESV (reference sequence). With 5 bases removed from V and 1 base from J, the gap between germline ends came to 14 bases. CDR3 size: 15 residues. The CDR3 loop is CASSRSRDTNTEAFF. CDR3 in DNA: TGTGCCAGCAGCCGGAGCCGGGACACGAACACTGAAGCTTTCTTT.

The chain employs TRBV5-6 and TRBJ2-3, with 8 bases fitting TRBD1. The CDR3 covers 14 residues. J was trimmed by 8 bases and V by 5 bases; bases with no gene match: 10. The V gene's germline CDR1 is SGHDT and CDR2 YYEEEE. CDR3 residues: CASSATGARGTQYF. Here the CDR3 DNA reads TGTGCCAGCAGTGCGACAGGGGCGCGCGGTACGCAGTATTTT.

This rearrangement joins TRBV5-5 to TRBJ2-1, with D possibly being TRBD2 (5 bases). The CDR3 is 16 amino acids. Germline CDR1 SGHKS, CDR2 YYEKEE (reference sequence). Deletions cut 4 bases from V and 1 base from J, with 15 bases between. The CDR3 reads CASSRQLGTSYNEQFF. The CDR3 DNA sequence: TGTGCCAGCAGCCGACAACTAGGTACTTCCTACAATGAGCAGTTCTTC.

The rearrangement links TRBV27 to TRBJ1-4; 7 bases are a match to TRBD1. CDR3 length equals 13 residues. Trimming at V came to 7 bases and at J to 4 bases, leaving 3 bases not matched to a gene. Germline values: CDR1 MNHEY, CDR2 SMNVEV (reference sequence). CDR3 loop: CASKGQRNEKLFF. CDR3 DNA sequence: TGTGCCAGCAAGGGACAGCGTAATGAAAAACTGTTTTTT. The full variable domain, rest sourced from reference TRBV27 and TRBJ1-4, is EAQVTQNPRYLITVTGKKLTVTCSQNMNHEYMSWYRQDPGLGLRQIYYSMNVEVTDKGDVPEGYKVSRKEKRNFPLILESPSPNQTSLYFCASKGQRNEKLFFGSGTQLSVL.

This clonotype was recorded many times. The chain links TRBV6-5 to TRBJ2-7; D might be TRBD1 (6 bases). The germline CDR1 and CDR2 sequences are MNHEY and SVGAGI. V shed 3 bases and J shed 3 bases, with 9 bases lying between them. The CDR3 loop spans 13 amino acids. CDR3 loop: CASSYEGGYEQYF. The CDR3 DNA reads as TGTGCCAGCAGTTATGAAGGGGGCTACGAGCAGTACTTC.

The chain recombines TRBV3-1 with TRBJ1-2; the match to TRBD1 covers 8 bases. The CDR3 consists of 16 residues. Germline assignment: CDR1 LGHDT and CDR2 YNNKEL (reference sequence). J was trimmed by 4 bases and V by 3 bases; bases with no gene match: 10. DNA for the CDR3: TGTGCCAGCAGCCATAGGACAGGGAGGAGGGGCTATGGCTACACCTTC. Protein product: CASSHRTGRRGYGYTF. Variable domain in full (rest from reference TRBV3-1 and TRBJ1-2): DTAVSQTPKYLVTQMGNDKSIKCEQNLGHDTMYWYKQDSKKFLKIMFSYNNKELIINETVPNRFSPKSPDKAHLNLHINSLELGDSAVYFCASSHRTGRRGYGYTFGSGTRLTVV.

The rearrangement links TRBV4-1 to TRBJ2-7; 9 bases agree with TRBD1. Trimming cost V 2 bases and J 7 bases; bases outside gene matches: 18. This CDR3 region has 18 residues. Germline loops: CDR1 MGHRA, CDR2 YSYEKL. In DNA form, the CDR3 reads TGCGCCAGCAGCCAAACAATTTTAGAGAGACAGGGGGTCAATGAGCAGTACTTC. It specifies CASSQTILERQGVNEQYF.

This clonotype was counted a few times. The CDR3 here is CASSLGLALEQYF. The CDR3 DNA reads as TGTGCCAGCAGTTTAGGCCTAGCCCTAGAGCAGTACTTC. This chain joins TRBV12-3 or TRBV12-4 and TRBJ2-7; maybe TRBD2 (5 bases). V lost 1 base, J lost 7 bases, and 11 bases lay in between. The CDR3 has 13 residues.

This clonotype was detected only once. The CDR3 sequence: CASSLAPAGITEAFF. The CDR3 nucleotides are TGTGCCAGCAGCTTAGCCCCGGCAGGGATCACTGAAGCTTTCTTT. The chain uses TRBV7-2 and TRBJ1-1; TRBD1 is a possible D gene (5 bases). In germline, CDR1 is SGHTA, CDR2 FQGNSA. V was shortened by 0 bases and J by 4 bases, with 12 bases between the two germline ends. This CDR3 region has 15 residues.